This note documents a single T cell receptor (beta chain) sequence. The specificity of this receptor is unknown. The sample holds no much larger clone one base away, and base qualities are not on file. Relative to germline, V is missing 3 bases and J is missing 7 bases, with 8 bases of the junction outside any gene match. The germline V gene (reference sequence) specifies MNHEY as CDR1 and SMNVEV as CDR2. Taken from cysteine to phenylalanine, the CDR3 has 17 residues. The kept DNA is CDR3 alone, 51 bases in frame from the first base. Library preparation was by the immunoSEQ multiplex PCR assay. For most patients, genomic DNA was isolated with the Qiagen DNeasy Blood and Tissue Kit and shipped frozen to Adaptive Biotechnologies for TCR sequencing. For most patients, genomic DNA was subjected to high-throughput TCR-beta CDR3 sequencing by Adaptive Biotechnologies. The original pipeline was this. Adaptive's ImmunoSEQ software was the source of the TCR sequencing data for around 20 patients, while a few other patients were processed with MiXCR and VDJtools. To correct CD4 versus CD8 sorting errors, sequences present in both subsets at a frequency ratio below 5:1 were removed. Because the origin of CDR3 nucleotide sequences shared between donor and recipient could not be assigned, those sequences were removed. To count as alloreactive, a clone needed at least 2-fold expansion over unstimulated cells and a minimum CFSE-low frequency of 0.002% (template counts) or 0.001% (read counts). Clones were considered mappable if detected in sequenced pre-transplant spleen, lymph node, or MLR CFSE-low populations of the donor or recipient. The cumulative frequency of alloreactive clones was calculated as a percentage of all sequences, weighted by copy number. TCRdb provides this immuneACCESS table in a form limited to in-frame rearrangements. Some clones are lacking; in checked studies, under half of them reflect an unresolved V gene, and why the rest are absent is not known. V, J and clone size are those of that table, while D and trimming were read from the DNA. The sample table records about 110,000 clones; approximately 92% of these occur just once. 0.4% to 0.55% of the sample lies in the top ten.

The source of the sample is a study of graft-versus-host responses after intestinal transplantation (dated by TCRdb to the early 2020s). Background on the whole study: The transplants that recipients received were multivisceral, liver-intestinal, or isolated intestinal. Of the 20 to 25 intestinal transplant recipients enrolled in the cohort, one of whom was a retransplant, 3 patients without pretransplant specimens were excluded. Donor T cell macrochimerism was defined as a peak of at least 4% donor T cells among recipient peripheral blood mononuclear cells. To identify alloreactive clones, pre-transplant mixed lymphocyte reaction products were sequenced and compared with unstimulated pre-transplant donor and recipient T cells. Rather than being sequenced by the commercial service, samples from a few later patients were sequenced in-house on an Illumina MiSeq and processed with MiXCR. Every recipient was given anti-thymocyte globulin induction, then maintenance tacrolimus and steroids for 2 to 3 years. After intestinal transplantation, graft-versus-host and host-versus-graft alloreactive T cell clones were followed in the graft, circulation and bone marrow using bulk TCR-beta CDR3 sequencing.

On the study overall, not on this receptor specifically: Patients with donor T cell macrochimerism had high GvH to HvG T cell clonal ratios in their allografts. The conclusions were limited by the relatively low number and heterogeneity of the intestinal transplant patients. GvH clones turned up in recipient bone marrow, with some appearing earlier in ileal mucosa or blood, a pattern consistent with an intestinal mucosal origin. Early after transplant, peak levels of circulating GvH clones were associated with declines in HvG clones.

This sample's time point label indicates: cells obtained before transplantation from donor or recipient. CD3+CD4+ and CD3+CD8+ populations were FACS-sorted from unstimulated pre-transplant donor and recipient cells taken from spleen or lymph nodes. The chain couples TRBV27 to TRBJ2-2; TRBD2 matches 13 bases in the middle. The source is a human donor who received an intestinal transplant. The specimen comprised unstimulated CD8+ T cells sorted from spleen or lymph node cells, sampled before intestinal transplant. The nucleotide sequence reads TGTGCCAGCAGTTTCCTCGGACTAGCGGGAGCGGTCGGGGAGCTGTTTTTT. It is translated as CASSFLGLAGAVGELFF.